What follows are 28 T cell receptor beta chains derived from one specimen sequenced in a study of post-analysis software for immune sequencing data. Unique molecular identifiers were present in the TCR beta cDNA libraries. TCRdb reanalysed the PCR reads using MiXCR and keeps one entry per CDR3 protein. This table holds roughly 400,000 distinct CDR3 sequences, roughly 38% found once. Notes on the study in general: With TRBV5-6, TRBV5-1 and TRBV20-1 included, about five TRBV segments were more frequent in patients than in controls.

These receptors lack a known antigen. Source material: blood. These receptors came from a girl aged 2-10 years with multiple sclerosis.

The chain has TRBV6-5 and TRBJ2-1, with D unclear. The CDR3 is 12 residues long. V was pared by 3 bases and J by 8 bases, with 8 bases between. CDR1 MNHEY and CDR2 SVGAGI come from the germline V gene. In DNA, the CDR3 is TGTGCCAGCAGTTATACTGGGGATGAGCAGTTCTTC. Protein: CASSYTGDEQFF.

V gene TRBV6-6 combines with J gene TRBJ2-3; D is unclear. The CDR3 length is 14 residues. V was clipped by 6 bases and J by 6 bases, with 16 bases between them. The germline CDR1 and CDR2 sequences are MNHNY and SVGAGI (reference sequence). The CDR3 DNA sequence: TGTGCCAGCAGCTATCAAAACTCGGCGGATACGCAGTATTTT. Translating gives CASSYQNSADTQYF.

The rearrangement joins TRBV29-1 to TRBJ2-3; 13 bases map to TRBD2. J lost 1 base, V lost 6 bases, and 10 bases had no gene match. In germline, CDR1 is SQVTM, CDR2 ANQGSEA. The CDR3 consists of 17 residues. The CDR3: CSVATGTSGIGTDTQYF. The CDR3 nucleotides are TGCAGCGTAGCGACCGGGACTAGCGGGATCGGCACAGATACGCAGTATTTT.

About this clonotype: A read error may produce the germline difference seen at one junction end. The chain carries TRBV13 and TRBJ2-1; D not resolved. The germline CDR1 and CDR2 sequences are PRHDT and FYEKMQ (reference sequence). The CDR3 contains 15 residues. DNA for the CDR3: TGTGCCAGCAGCTCTCAGTTCCTCTCCTACAATAAGCAGTTCTTC. This codes for CASSSQFLSYNKQFF.

The chain recombines TRBV7-9 with TRBJ2-1; 11 nucleotides line up with TRBD2. The J segment lost 3 bases and the V segment lost 5 bases, leaving 3 bases of the junction unmatched. This CDR3 region has 15 residues. CDR1 SEHNR and CDR2 FQNEAQ come from the germline V gene (reference sequence). The CDR3 nucleotides are TGTGCCAGCAGCGGAGGGACTAGCGGCTACAATGAGCAGTTCTTC. This codes for CASSGGTSGYNEQFF.

This chain connects TRBV29-1 to TRBJ1-2; D is ambiguous. Trimming shortened V by 0 bases and J by 4 bases, and 12 bases separated the two germline ends. Germline CDR1 reads SQVTM; CDR2 reads ANQGSEA. CDR3 length equals 14 residues. In DNA, the CDR3 is TGCAGCGTTGAAGATACAGCCACCCTCTATGGCTACACCTTC. Translating gives CSVEDTATLYGYTF.

Concerning this clonotype itself: Its ends do not fully match the called genes, so a read error is possible. The V gene is TRBV4-1, the J gene TRBJ2-6; the D gene is possibly TRBD1 (6 bases). Per germline, CDR1 MGHRA and CDR2 YSYEKL. This CDR3 has 19 residues. Written as DNA, the CDR3 is TGCACCAGCAGCCATGGGCGGCTTAGGGGGAACTCTCGGGCCAACGTCCTGACTTTT. Its protein product is CTSSHGRLRGNSRANVLTF.

The chain is built from TRBV15 and TRBJ2-1; 12 bases line up with TRBD2. Per germline, CDR1 LNHNV and CDR2 YYDKDF (reference sequence). V was clipped by 1 base and J by 9 bases; unmatched bases: 7. The CDR3 extends over 16 amino acids. The CDR3 bases are TGTGCCACCAGCAGAGGACTAGCGGGGGCCCCAGGTGAGCAGTTCTTC. This translates into CATSRGLAGAPGEQFF.

Comment on this clonotype: One junction end does not reproduce the germline sequence, and a read error may be involved. The gene calls are TRBV7-7 and TRBJ2-5; TRBD2 aligns across 14 bases. Germline V gene lookup returns CDR1 SSHAT and CDR2 FNYEAQ (reference sequence). The CDR3 totals 18 residues. In DNA form, the CDR3 reads TGTGCTAGCAGCAGAATCCTTAAGACTAGCGGGAGGGAAGAGACCCAGTACTTC. Translation gives CASSRILKTSGREETQYF.

This clonotype has only a few counts. V is TRBV20-1 and J is TRBJ1-6; D uncertain. There are 13 residues in the CDR3. CDR1 DFQATT and CDR2 SNEGSKA come from the germline V gene (reference sequence). V lost 5 bases and J 10 bases, leaving 15 bases between the germline ends. The CDR3 spells CSAWVPRQSPLHF. The CDR3 DNA reads as TGCAGTGCTTGGGTCCCCCGGCAATCACCCCTCCACTTT.

The chain couples TRBV10-3 to TRBJ2-1; either TRBD1 or TRBD2 may supply D (5 bases each). There are 14 residues in the CDR3. From germline, CDR1 is ENHRY and CDR2 SYGVKD. The CDR3, as DNA: TGTATCTCCTCATATGAATGGGGGTACAATGAGCAGTTCTTC. Its translation is CISSYEWGYNEQFF.

The CDR3 DNA reads as TGCAGTGCTAGAGGGGCCAGCACAGATACGCAGTATTTT. This gives the protein CSARGASTDTQYF. The V call is TRBV20-1, the J call TRBJ2-3; the D is unclear. V shed 1 base and J shed 0 bases, with 5 bases lying between them. Germline V gene lookup returns CDR1 DFQATT and CDR2 SNEGSKA (reference sequence). The CDR3 spans 13 residues.

This clonotype showed up just a few times. The CDR3 nucleotides read TGTGCCAGCAGCTCTGACAGTGGGATCACAGATACGCAGTATTTT. Protein sequence: CASSSDSGITDTQYF. The V and J genes are TRBV7-3 and TRBJ2-3; tentative D call: TRBD1 (5 bases). Looked up from germline, CDR1 is SGHTA and CDR2 is FQGTGA. CDR3 length: 15 amino acids. Deletions cut 4 bases from V and 2 bases from J, with 13 bases between. Looking up the rest from reference TRBV7-3 and TRBJ2-3 gives the full variable domain: GAGVSQTPSNKVTEKGKYVELRCDPISGHTALYWYRQSLGQGPEFLIYFQGTGAADDSGLPNDRFFAVRPEGSVSTLKIQRTERGDSAVYLCASSSDSGITDTQYFGPGTRLTVL.

Only a few counts were recorded for this clonotype. This sequence joins TRBV11-1 and TRBJ2-1; no firm D call. The length of the CDR3 is 14 residues. Trimming cost V 5 bases and J 5 bases, with 13 bases left between them. Per germline, CDR1 SGHAT and CDR2 FQDESV (reference sequence). The CDR3 sequence: CASSRRRLHNEQFF. DNA for the CDR3: TGTGCCAGCAGCCGGCGACGACTCCACAATGAGCAGTTCTTC. Using reference TRBV11-1 and TRBJ2-1 for the parts outside the CDR3, the full variable domain is EAEVAQSPRYKITEKSQAVAFWCDPISGHATLYWYRQILGQGPELLVQFQDESVVDDSQLPKDRFSAERLKGVDSTLKIQPAELGDSAMYLCASSRRRLHNEQFFGPGTRLTVL.

This rearrangement joins TRBV10-3 to TRBJ1-2, with 7 bases aligning to TRBD1. This CDR3 contains 13 residues. From germline, CDR1 is ENHRY and CDR2 SYGVKD. The junction had 9 bases not matched to a gene; V was cut back by 8 bases and J by 6 bases. The CDR3 DNA sequence: TGTGCCATCGGCAGACAGGGAAGAGATGGCTACACCTTC. Its translation: CAIGRQGRDGYTF.

The CDR3 nucleotides are TGTGCCAGCAGCCGTTCGACAGGCTCTGGAAACACCATATATTTT. Translation: CASSRSTGSGNTIYF. This sequence joins TRBV7-8 and TRBJ1-3, with D perhaps TRBD1 (6 bases). Trimming shortened V by 5 bases and J by 0 bases, and 11 bases separated the two germline ends. CDR3 length: 15 amino acids. Germline-derived CDR1 and CDR2 are SGHVS and FQNEAQ.

The table lists this clonotype with a few counts. The CDR3 nucleotides read TGTGCCAGCAGTTACTCCGGGAGAAAAGAGACCCAGTACTTC. Protein product: CASSYSGRKETQYF. The chain joins TRBV6-6 to TRBJ2-5, with D tentatively TRBD2 (6 bases). The CDR3 is made up of 14 amino acids. The germline V and J ends were trimmed by 0 bases and 3 bases, with 8 bases remaining between them. CDR1 MNHNY and CDR2 SVGAGI come from the germline V gene (reference sequence).

V is TRBV7-7 and J is TRBJ1-4; 8 bases are a match to TRBD1. The CDR3 contains 15 residues. With V trimmed by 5 bases and J by 5 bases, 7 bases remained unmatched. Germline assignment: CDR1 SSHAT and CDR2 FNYEAQ (reference sequence). The CDR3 loop reads CASSISGGRNEKLFF. CDR3 DNA: TGTGCCAGCAGCATCTCAGGGGGCAGGAATGAAAAACTGTTTTTT.

This clonotype was seen a few times. V usage is TRBV12-3 or TRBV12-4 and J usage is TRBJ2-7, with a tentative D call TRBD1 (5 bases). Trimming stripped 4 bases from V and 7 bases from J, with 8 bases between. The CDR3 has 11 amino acids. CDR3 in DNA: TGTGCCAGCAGTTCACGGACAGAGCAGTACTTC. This gives the protein CASSSRTEQYF.

The chain is built from TRBV29-1 and TRBJ2-7; the D gene is possibly TRBD1 (5 bases). The germline V and J ends were trimmed by 6 bases and 1 base, with 13 bases remaining between them. The CDR3 spans 13 residues. Germline lookup yields CDR1 SQVTM and CDR2 ANQGSEA. This CDR3 is CSVGEQGSYEQYF. The DNA of the CDR3 is TGCAGCGTGGGCGAGCAGGGTTCCTACGAGCAGTACTTC.

Only one count was recorded for this clonotype. The chain combines TRBV12-3 or TRBV12-4 with TRBJ2-5, with 7 bases identical to TRBD1. Gene TRBJ2-7 matches the end of the DNA better, so the J call may be wrong. The CDR3 runs 14 residues. The CDR3 sequence is CASSSSGQVYEQYF. CDR3 DNA sequence: TGTGCCAGCAGTAGCTCAGGACAGGTCTACGAGCAGTACTTC.

Concerning this clonotype: At one boundary the junction diverges from the germline segment, which might be a read error. The chain carries TRBV27 and TRBJ2-5; D is unclear. CDR1 MNHEY and CDR2 SMNVEV come from the germline V gene (reference sequence). The CDR3 is 13 residues long. The CDR3 DNA reads as TGTACCAGCAGTCCGACCCGGGCAGAGACCCAGTACTTC. Protein product: CTSSPTRAETQYF.

The chain employs TRBV5-1 and TRBJ2-1, with 9 nucleotides matching TRBD2. With V trimmed by 1 base and J by 2 bases, 1 base remained unmatched. This CDR3 has 15 amino acids. Per germline, CDR1 SGHRS and CDR2 YFSETQ. The CDR3 is CASSLRGGAYNEQFF. In nucleotides, the CDR3 is TGCGCCAGCAGCTTGCGCGGGGGGGCCTACAATGAGCAGTTCTTC.

The rearrangement uses TRBV6-2 or TRBV6-3 and TRBJ2-7; D may be TRBD2 (5 bases). The assigned J gene may be wrong: the sequence end matches TRBJ2-4 better. Germline CDR1 reads MNHEY; CDR2 reads SVGEGT. CDR3 length: 13 residues. CDR3 DNA sequence: TGTGCCAGCAGTTACGAGGGAATAAACATTCAGTACTTC. It yields the protein CASSYEGINIQYF.

There are a few counts of this clonotype. The V gene is TRBV4-1, the J gene TRBJ1-1; 7 nucleotides align to TRBD1. The CDR3 length is 16 residues. The V gene end was trimmed by 4 bases and the J gene end by 1 base; junction bases not matched to a gene: 9. CDR1 and CDR2 from the germline V gene are MGHRA and YSYEKL. The CDR3 here is CASSRPKQGQNTEAFF. The CDR3 bases are TGCGCCAGCAGCCGACCCAAACAGGGGCAGAACACTGAAGCTTTCTTT.

The chain is built from TRBV11-2 and TRBJ1-1; D is uncertain. The V end lost 5 bases, the J end lost 6 bases, and 13 bases lay between the germline ends. Germline V gene lookup returns CDR1 SGHAT and CDR2 FQNNGV. The CDR3 runs to 13 residues. CDR3: CASSLADSAEAFF. The CDR3 coding sequence is TGTGCCAGCAGCCTCGCGGATAGTGCTGAAGCTTTCTTT.

Note on this clonotype: The junction and the germline gene differ at one end; a read error may be behind it. The chain recombines TRBV12-5 with TRBJ2-7; D possibly corresponds to TRBD2 (5 bases). Germline lookup yields CDR1 LGHNT and CDR2 FRNRAP. This CDR3 region has 16 residues. This CDR3 reads CAGGLTSGRNPYEQYF. The DNA of the CDR3 is TGTGCTGGTGGTTTGACCAGCGGAAGAAATCCCTACGAGCAGTACTTC.

This clonotype was detected a few times. This sequence joins TRBV9 and TRBJ2-1; 8 nucleotides agree with TRBD2. From germline, CDR1 is SGDLS and CDR2 YYNGEE. The CDR3 extends over 14 amino acids. J lost 10 bases, V lost 0 bases, and 6 bases had no gene match. The CDR3 reads CASSVVSSGSEQFF. The CDR3 DNA reads as TGTGCCAGCAGCGTAGTTTCTAGCGGGTCCGAGCAGTTCTTC.